This is a list of T cell receptor beta chains from one sample in a study of blood T cell repertoires in COVID-19. Produced via immunoSEQ multiplex PCR; TCRdb's table is partial and in-frame only. The table lists 110,000 or so clones, about 88% of them singletons. The material sequenced was peripheral blood. The origin of the receptors is a woman in her 70s who had recovered from COVID-19. Each CDR3 is given with its conserved first and last residue. Each record gives: D gene, J gene, clone size, V gene, CDR3 protein, CDR3 DNA. The D gene is left open where the match is weak. Clone sizes are given selectively: once, few, many, or a class where the clone is expanded.

D: TRBD2
J: TRBJ2-1
size: NA
V: TRBV11-3
CDR3: CASSRTSYDNEQFF
DNA: TGTGCCAGCAGCCGGACTAGCTACGACAATGAGCAGTTCTTC

D: TRBD2
J: TRBJ2-7
size: NA
V: TRBV9
CDR3: CASSVGAGLAGEQYF
DNA: TGTGCCAGCAGCGTAGGAGCGGGACTAGCGGGGGAGCAGTACTTC

D: NA
J: TRBJ2-4
size: NA
V: TRBV10-3
CDR3: CAISVGSGPTNIQYF
DNA: TGTGCCATCAGTGTGGGGAGCGGGCCCACAAACATTCAGTACTTC

D: TRBD1
J: TRBJ2-5
size: once
V: TRBV7-2
CDR3: CASSSAGTGGKTQYF
DNA: TGTGCCAGCAGCTCCGCCGGGACAGGGGGGAAGACCCAGTACTTC

D: NA
J: TRBJ1-1
size: NA
V: TRBV5-6
CDR3: CASSLGGSNEAFF
DNA: TGTGCCAGCAGCTTGGGAGGTTCAAATGAAGCTTTCTTT

D: TRBD2
J: TRBJ2-1
size: NA
V: TRBV28
CDR3: CASSPGGLATRGEQFF
DNA: TGTGCCAGCAGTCCGGGGGGACTAGCGACCAGGGGTGAGCAGTTCTTC

D: NA
J: TRBJ2-2
size: NA
V: TRBV6-6
CDR3: CASTPTSTGTGELFF
DNA: TGTGCCAGCACGCCGACTAGTACTGGCACCGGGGAGCTGTTTTTT

D: TRBD2
J: TRBJ2-3
size: NA
V: TRBV9
CDR3: CASSASGLVTDTQYF
DNA: TGTGCCAGCAGCGCCTCGGGACTAGTAACAGATACGCAGTATTTT

D: NA
J: TRBJ1-3
size: NA
V: TRBV30
CDR3: CAWRQDSSGNTIYF
DNA: TGTGCCTGGAGGCAAGACAGCTCTGGAAACACCATATATTTT

D: TRBD1
J: TRBJ1-2
size: NA
V: TRBV28
CDR3: CASEGAKSLSGYTF
DNA: TGTGCCAGCGAGGGGGCGAAGTCGTTGTCCGGCTACACCTTC

D: NA
J: TRBJ1-5
size: NA
V: TRBV21-1
CDR3: CASSLRDNNQPQHF
DNA: TGTGCCAGCAGCCTCAGGGATAACAATCAGCCCCAGCATTTT

D: TRBD1
J: TRBJ2-7
size: NA
V: TRBV5-8
CDR3: CASSPQGGAFYEQYF
DNA: TGTGCCAGCAGCCCACAAGGGGGCGCTTTTTACGAGCAGTACTTC

D: NA
J: TRBJ2-7
size: NA
V: TRBV5-6
CDR3: CASSFKTGMYPYEQYF
DNA: TGTGCCAGCAGCTTCAAAACAGGGATGTACCCCTACGAGCAGTACTTC

D: TRBD1
J: TRBJ2-7
size: NA
V: TRBV6-5
CDR3: CASSRDRASYEQYF
DNA: TGTGCCAGCAGTAGGGACAGGGCCTCCTACGAGCAGTACTTC

D: TRBD1
J: TRBJ2-3
size: NA
V: TRBV6-5
CDR3: CASSLGTGETDTQYF
DNA: TGTGCCAGCAGTCTAGGGACAGGGGAGACAGATACGCAGTATTTT

D: TRBD1
J: TRBJ1-1
size: NA
V: TRBV12-5
CDR3: CARRNPGQGWTEAFF
DNA: TGTGCTAGACGCAACCCGGGACAGGGTTGGACTGAAGCTTTCTTT

D: NA
J: TRBJ1-2
size: NA
V: TRBV28
CDR3: CAILGGGHPTEGYTF
DNA: TGTGCCATCCTGGGGGGGGGACACCCGACGGAGGGCTACACCTTC

D: TRBD1
J: TRBJ2-7
size: once
V: TRBV3-1/TRBV3-2
CDR3: CASRQGKLKYF
DNA: TGTGCCAGTCGACAGGGGAAACTAAAGTACTTC

D: NA
J: TRBJ2-7
size: NA
V: TRBV5-6
CDR3: CASSLGPRSHWEQYF
DNA: TGTGCCAGCAGCTTGGGGCCACGGAGCCACTGGGAGCAGTACTTC

D: NA
J: TRBJ1-5
size: NA
V: TRBV18
CDR3: CASSLVQGSNQPQHF
DNA: TGTGCCAGCTCCCTCGTACAGGGTAGCAATCAGCCCCAGCATTTT

D: TRBD1
J: TRBJ2-2
size: few
V: TRBV2
CDR3: CASSEQGAGELFF
DNA: TGTGCCAGCAGTGAGCAGGGGGCCGGGGAGCTGTTTTTT

D: NA
J: TRBJ2-2
size: NA
V: TRBV5-6
CDR3: CASSTRDSNTGELFF
DNA: TGTGCCAGCAGCACCCGGGACTCGAACACCGGGGAGCTGTTTTTT

D: NA
J: TRBJ2-1
size: once
V: TRBV4-2
CDR3: CASSQVGGQGGDEQFF
DNA: TGTGCCAGCAGCCAAGTGGGGGGGCAGGGCGGCGATGAGCAGTTCTTC

D: TRBD1
J: TRBJ1-2
size: NA
V: TRBV19
CDR3: CASSTGQVIRYGYTF
DNA: TGTGCCAGTAGTACCGGACAGGTTATTAGGTATGGCTACACCTTC

D: TRBD2
J: TRBJ2-5
size: NA
V: TRBV28
CDR3: CASTSLARESFQETQYF
DNA: TGTGCCAGCACCTCTTTAGCGCGGGAGTCCTTCCAAGAGACCCAGTACTTC

D: NA
J: TRBJ1-4
size: NA
V: TRBV18
CDR3: CASSPNRAGANEKLFF
DNA: TGTGCCAGCTCACCGAACAGGGCTGGGGCTAATGAAAAACTGTTTTTT

D: NA
J: TRBJ2-3
size: NA
V: TRBV7-3
CDR3: CASSLDARGTDTQYF
DNA: TGTGCCAGCAGCTTAGACGCCAGGGGCACAGATACGCAGTATTTT

D: TRBD1
J: TRBJ2-2
size: NA
V: TRBV7-2
CDR3: CASSPRDRVFVNTGELFF
DNA: TGTGCCAGCAGCCCCCGGGACAGGGTCTTTGTGAACACCGGGGAGCTGTTTTTT

D: NA
J: TRBJ1-4
size: few
V: TRBV23-1
CDR3: CASTKRGGDPLATNEKLFF
DNA: TGCGCCAGTACAAAAAGGGGAGGCGACCCTCTTGCAACTAATGAAAAACTGTTTTTT

D: NA
J: TRBJ1-4
size: NA
V: TRBV9
CDR3: CASSTSSGFNEKLFF
DNA: TGTGCCAGCAGCACCTCCTCAGGATTTAATGAAAAACTGTTTTTT